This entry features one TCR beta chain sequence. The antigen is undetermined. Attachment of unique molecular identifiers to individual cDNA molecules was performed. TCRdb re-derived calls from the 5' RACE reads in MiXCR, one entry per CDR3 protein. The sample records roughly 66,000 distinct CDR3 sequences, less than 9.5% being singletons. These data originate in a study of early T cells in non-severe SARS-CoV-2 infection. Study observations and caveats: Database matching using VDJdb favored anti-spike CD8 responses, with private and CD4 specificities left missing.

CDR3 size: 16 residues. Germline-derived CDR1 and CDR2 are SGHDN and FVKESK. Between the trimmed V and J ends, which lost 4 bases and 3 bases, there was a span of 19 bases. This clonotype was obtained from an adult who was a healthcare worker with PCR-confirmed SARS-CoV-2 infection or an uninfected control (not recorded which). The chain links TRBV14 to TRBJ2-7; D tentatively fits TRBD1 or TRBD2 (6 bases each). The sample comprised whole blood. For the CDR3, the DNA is TGTGCCAGCAGCCCCCTTCGGGGGCAGGGGAGCTACGAGCAGTACTTC. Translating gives CASSPLRGQGSYEQYF.